These 2 T cell receptor beta chains were all obtained from the same sample, sequenced in a study of blood T cell repertoires in COVID-19. Profiling relied on immunoSEQ multiplex PCR, and the TCRdb table lists in-frame clones only, not all of them. The data contain 200,000 to 300,000 clones, about 82% of them singletons. Material: peripheral blood. The receptors were sampled from an elderly man with acute or convalescent COVID-19.

This chain connects TRBV7-2 to TRBJ2-1; TRBD1 matches at 9 bases. This CDR3 is built from 15 residues. CDR1 is SGHTA, CDR2 FQGNSA, per germline. With 4 bases clipped from V and 10 bases from J, the junction kept 11 bases outside the gene matches. The CDR3 DNA reads as TGTGCCAGCAGCTCCCGGACAGGGGCCCCTTCGGAGCAGTTCTTC. Protein: CASSSRTGAPSEQFF.

CDR3 region: CSVLQARSGNTIYF. CDR3 in DNA: TGCAGCGTTCTCCAGGCGCGCTCTGGAAACACCATATATTTT. The chain joins TRBV29-1 to TRBJ1-3; D gene unclear. This CDR3 has 14 residues. Germline V CDR1 and CDR2: SQVTM, ANQGSEA. The germline V and J ends were trimmed by 5 bases and 0 bases, with 11 bases remaining between them.